The clone carrying this T cell receptor (beta chain) was seen only a few times. What it binds is not known. Profiled with immunoSEQ multiplex PCR; TCRdb holds only in-frame clones, not every one. This repertoire shows 1,400 to 1,500 clones, about 23% found once; its top ten account for roughly 7.1%. V was clipped by 0 bases and J by 7 bases; unmatched bases: 3. This CDR3 spans 15 amino acids. Germline values: CDR1 SGHNT, CDR2 YENEEA. The source of the sample is a study of T cells in localized non-small cell lung cancer. Study outcomes and limitations: In adjacent lung appeared a median around 54 of the top 100 tumor clones. Increased T cell density in blood showed an association with longer overall survival. Tumor showed lower T cell clonality than uninvolved adjacent lung, where it was highest.

The specimen comprised normal lung tissue next to the tumor, sampled before any cancer treatment. V and J are TRBV11-3 and TRBJ1-6; TRBD1 agrees at 7 bases. This receptor was identified in a man aged 18 to 49 with stage II lung adenocarcinoma. The CDR3 DNA reads as TGTGCCAGCAGCTTAGAGACAGGGTTAAATTCACCCCTCCACTTT. This encodes CASSLETGLNSPLHF. The entire variable domain, with the rest obtained from reference TRBV11-3 and TRBJ1-6, is as follows: EAGVVQSPRYKIIEKKQPVAFWCNPISGHNTLYWYLQNLGQGPELLIRYENEEAVDDSQLPKDRFSAERLKGVDSTLKIQPAELGDSAVYLCASSLETGLNSPLHFGNGTRLTVT.